Listed below are T cell receptor beta chains from one sample, sequenced in a study of blood T cells in healthy people across ages. A single record per CDR3 protein comes from TCRdb applying MiXCR to the 5' RACE reads. The table has about 1.6 million distinct CDR3 sequences, almost 35% seen once. Sequenced material: blood. Receptors were obtained from a woman in her thirties in good health. Each CDR3 is given with its conserved first and last residue. Each record gives: clone size, V gene, J gene, D gene, CDR3 protein, CDR3 DNA. The D gene is left open where the match is weak. Expanded clones get a size class; other rows say once, few or many, or leave the size out.

few	TRBV12-3/TRBV12-4	TRBJ2-5	-	CASSSSGHQETQYF	TGTGCCAGCAGTTCCTCGGGACACCAAGAGACCCAGTACTTC
few	TRBV2	TRBJ2-5	-	CASSEVGTGETQYF	TGTGCCAGCAGTGAAGTCGGAACAGGGGAGACCCAGTACTTC
few	TRBV7-9	TRBJ2-7	-	CASSLPNRDTYEQYF	TGTGCCAGCAGCTTACCAAACAGGGATACCTACGAGCAGTACTTC
few	TRBV20-1	TRBJ2-1	-	CSARVPSDNEQFF	TGCAGTGCTAGAGTGCCCTCGGACAATGAGCAGTTCTTC
-	TRBV28	TRBJ2-1	TRBD1	CASSASGTANNEQFF	TGTGCCAGCAGTGCCTCCGGGACAGCGAACAATGAGCAGTTCTTC
-	TRBV20-1	TRBJ2-7	-	CSASLGPRGISHEQYF	TGCAGTGCTAGTTTGGGGCCAAGGGGAATCTCCCACGAGCAGTACTTC
-	TRBV5-1	TRBJ2-5	-	CASSLLGNQETQYF	TGCGCCAGCAGCCTCCTGGGAAATCAAGAGACCCAGTACTTC
-	TRBV5-1	TRBJ2-6	-	CASSLVPLRGSGANVLTF	TGCGCCAGCAGCTTGGTACCCTTAAGAGGATCTGGGGCCAACGTCCTGACTTTC
once	TRBV12-3/TRBV12-4	TRBJ2-7	-	CASSLFGTFYEQYF	TGTGCCAGCAGCTTGTTCGGGACGTTCTACGAGCAGTACTTC
-	TRBV7-6	TRBJ1-4	-	CASSQGREVSEKLFF	TGTGCCAGCTCGCAAGGGCGGGAAGTAAGCGAAAAACTGTTTTTT
-	TRBV5-4	TRBJ2-1	-	CASSPEPGWVIGSEQFF	TGTGCCAGCAGCCCGGAGCCGGGGTGGGTTATCGGGAGTGAGCAGTTCTTC
-	TRBV20-1	TRBJ2-7	TRBD2	CSARDGGRASYEQYF	TGCAGTGCTAGAGATGGCGGGAGGGCCTCGTACGAGCAGTACTTC
few	TRBV27	TRBJ1-2	TRBD1	CASSSTTGGGFDGYTF	TGTGCCAGCAGTTCTACAACAGGGGGCGGGTTCGATGGCTACACCTTC
-	TRBV29-1	TRBJ1-1	-	CSAGQHSTEAFF	TGCAGCGCTGGACAGCACAGCACTGAAGCTTTCTTT
-	TRBV20-1	TRBJ2-3	TRBD2	CSASPSGGGADTQYF	TGCAGTGCTAGTCCTAGCGGGGGCGGGGCAGATACGCAGTATTTT
-	TRBV6-5	TRBJ2-7	-	CASSYSGLNEQYF	TGTGCCAGCAGTTACTCCGGGCTCAACGAGCAGTACTTC
few	TRBV12-3/TRBV12-4	TRBJ2-7	-	CASRAGQLYEQYF	TGTGCCAGCAGGGCTGGACAGCTTTACGAGCAGTACTTC
few	TRBV7-9	TRBJ2-7	-	CASSLLGQGNPEQYF	TGTGCCAGCAGCTTATTGGGCCAGGGGAACCCCGAGCAGTACTTC
-	TRBV9	TRBJ2-6	-	CASSVRWSGANVLTF	TGTGCCAGCAGCGTAAGGTGGTCTGGGGCCAACGTCCTGACTTTC
-	TRBV29-1	TRBJ2-3	-	CSVEHGNTQYF	TGCAGCGTTGAACATGGAAATACGCAGTATTTT
-	TRBV6-2/TRBV6-3	TRBJ2-1	-	CASRIRDNEQFF	TGTGCCAGCAGAATCAGGGACAATGAGCAGTTCTTC
once	TRBV12-5	TRBJ2-7	-	CASSSGPHYEQYF	TGTGCTAGTTCAAGCGGGCCTCACTACGAGCAGTACTTC
few	TRBV5-1	TRBJ2-3	-	CASSGVEGFYTDTQYF	TGCGCCAGCAGCGGAGTCGAGGGATTTTACACAGATACGCAGTATTTT
many	TRBV6-1	TRBJ2-4	TRBD1	CASSQGAVDIQYF	TGTGCCAGCAGTCAGGGGGCGGTCGACATTCAGTACTTC
few	TRBV4-1	TRBJ1-2	-	CASSQGSGALGYGYTF	TGCGCCAGCAGCCAAGGGTCAGGGGCTTTAGGCTATGGCTACACCTTC
-	TRBV7-8	TRBJ2-7	-	CASSLQVFSYEQYF	TGTGCCAGCAGCCTTCAGGTTTTCTCCTACGAGCAGTACTTC
-	TRBV9	TRBJ2-7	-	CASSVAYDGPYEQYF	TGTGCCAGCAGCGTCGCTTACGACGGCCCCTACGAGCAGTACTTC
few	TRBV10-3	TRBJ2-5	-	CAIMIGNLRGETQYF	TGTGCCATCATGATCGGGAACCTTCGAGGGGAGACCCAGTACTTC
-	TRBV4-1	TRBJ1-2	-	CASSQGLAGSSYGYTF	TGCGCCAGCAGCCAAGGACTCGCAGGTTCCTCATATGGCTACACCTTC
-	TRBV20-1	TRBJ1-2	-	CSARVSGSYGYTF	TGCAGTGCTAGAGTATCGGGTTCCTATGGCTACACCTTC
-	TRBV20-1	TRBJ1-2	-	CSAPDAATYGYTF	TGCAGTGCCCCCGATGCGGCCACCTATGGCTACACCTTC
-	TRBV7-9	TRBJ1-1	-	CASSLEAGWNTEAFF	TGTGCCAGCAGCTTAGAAGCAGGGTGGAACACTGAAGCTTTCTTT
-	TRBV18	TRBJ1-1	TRBD1	CASSDRQGMNTEAFF	TGTGCCAGCTCGGATAGACAGGGGATGAACACTGAAGCTTTCTTT
few	TRBV7-2	TRBJ2-7	TRBD1	CASSSTGTGYYEQYF	TGTGCCAGCAGCTCGACCGGGACAGGGTACTACGAGCAGTACTTC
-	TRBV10-3	TRBJ1-2	-	CAIAEIANYGYTF	TGTGCCATCGCGGAGATAGCTAACTATGGCTACACCTTC
-	TRBV27	TRBJ1-2	TRBD1	CASRQDRGQTNYGYTF	TGTGCCAGCAGACAGGACAGGGGGCAAACTAACTATGGCTACACCTTC
-	TRBV6-6	TRBJ1-2	TRBD1	CASSYWTGGTSNGYTF	TGTGCCAGCAGTTACTGGACAGGGGGCACATCTAATGGCTACACCTTC
once	TRBV20-1	TRBJ1-2	-	CSAEEAVWGSSFYGYTF	TGCAGTGCGGAGGAGGCGGTCTGGGGATCCTCTTTCTATGGCTACACCTTC
-	TRBV12-3/TRBV12-4	TRBJ1-5	-	CASSQGKGQPQHF	TGTGCCAGCAGTCAGGGGAAGGGCCAGCCCCAGCATTTT
once	TRBV11-2	TRBJ2-5	-	CASSPPERETQYF	TGTGCCAGCAGCCCACCCGAACGGGAGACCCAGTACTTC
-	TRBV9	TRBJ2-4	-	CASSVVGGSGDIQYF	TGTGCCAGCAGCGTAGTAGGGGGGAGCGGGGACATTCAGTACTTC
-	TRBV7-9	TRBJ1-1	TRBD1	CASSSGQGMNTEAFF	TGTGCCAGCAGCTCGGGACAGGGAATGAACACTGAAGCTTTCTTT
-	TRBV21-1	TRBJ1-2	-	CASSKVGRGDGYTF	TGTGCCAGCAGCAAAGTTGGGAGGGGAGATGGCTACACCTTC
few	TRBV28	TRBJ2-3	-	CASTASHTQYF	TGTGCCAGCACCGCGAGCCATACGCAGTATTTT
-	TRBV6-6	TRBJ2-1	TRBD2	CASTLAGGFYDEQFF	TGTGCCAGCACCCTAGCGGGAGGGTTCTACGATGAGCAGTTCTTC
-	TRBV7-9	TRBJ1-1	-	CASSSPRGNSEAFF	TGTGCCAGCAGCTCTCCTCGTGGGAACAGTGAAGCTTTCTTT
-	TRBV5-1	TRBJ2-7	TRBD2	CASSNRTSGGAYEQYF	TGCGCCAGCAGCAACCGGACTAGCGGGGGGGCCTACGAGCAGTACTTC
-	TRBV20-1	TRBJ2-3	-	CSANPRDRDTQYF	TGCAGTGCTAACCCCCGGGATCGAGATACGCAGTATTTT
few	TRBV29-1	TRBJ2-5	-	CSVETGGGWGETQYF	TGCAGCGTTGAAACGGGGGGCGGTTGGGGAGAGACCCAGTACTTC
-	TRBV20-1	TRBJ2-7	TRBD2	CSARPGLAGGRAYEQYF	TGCAGTGCTAGACCGGGACTAGCGGGAGGAAGGGCCTACGAGCAGTACTTC
few	TRBV20-1	TRBJ2-1	TRBD2	CSASDPTGTSANEQFF	TGCAGTGCTAGTGATCCGACCGGGACTAGCGCCAATGAGCAGTTCTTC
-	TRBV4-1	TRBJ1-4	-	CASSDSPGQGGEKLFF	TGCGCCAGCAGCGATAGTCCAGGCCAGGGCGGTGAAAAACTGTTTTTT
few	TRBV6-6	TRBJ2-7	-	CASSYWVDEQYF	TGTGCCAGCAGTTATTGGGTTGACGAGCAGTACTTC
-	TRBV20-1	TRBJ1-2	-	CSALIANYGYTF	TGCAGTGCTCTAATAGCTAACTATGGCTACACCTTC
few	TRBV7-2	TRBJ2-3	TRBD2	CASSLGSSGWRRDTQYF	TGTGCCAGCAGCTTAGGATCTAGCGGGTGGCGACGGGATACGCAGTATTTT
-	TRBV2	TRBJ2-1	-	CASELFGTLIEQFF	TGTGCCAGCGAGCTATTCGGCACCCTCATTGAGCAGTTCTTC
-	TRBV5-1	TRBJ2-7	TRBD2	CVSSLDTSGSFKNEQYF	TGCGTCAGCAGCTTGGATACTAGCGGGTCCTTCAAAAACGAGCAGTACTTC
-	TRBV2	TRBJ2-5	TRBD2	CASSEASGNEQYF	TGTGCCAGCAGTGAGGCTAGCGGGAATGAGCAGTACTTC
-	TRBV7-9	TRBJ2-1	-	CASSPPVVADEQFF	TGTGCCAGCAGCCCCCCGGTTGTCGCGGATGAGCAGTTCTTC